The 6 T cell receptor beta chains below were found in one sample sequenced in a study of T cell repertoires in cytomegalovirus infection. From the reads, TCRdb called clonotypes with MiXCR, one entry per CDR3 protein. The table shows 450,000 to 600,000 distinct CDR3 sequences, with around 10% occurring only once. Input material: PBMCs. These receptors were taken from a human donor in good health (CMV status not recorded). Some clones in this sample may be carry-over from other donors' samples.

This clonotype was seen at least ten times. The rearrangement links TRBV12-3 or TRBV12-4 to TRBJ2-1; tentatively, D is TRBD1 or TRBD2 (5 bases each). V lost 1 base and J lost 7, with 11 bases in between. This CDR3 is 14 amino acids long. The CDR3 spells CASSLGGYGNEQFF. The CDR3 DNA reads as TGTGCCAGCAGTTTAGGGGGGTACGGGAATGAGCAGTTCTTC.

The CDR3 DNA reads TGTGCCAGCACCCTGAGACAGAACTCTGGGGCCAACGTCCTGACTTTC. The encoded protein is CASTLRQNSGANVLTF. This sequence joins TRBV2 and TRBJ2-6; D may be TRBD1 (5 bases). This CDR3 has 16 amino acids. V shed 7 bases and J shed 0 bases, with 13 bases lying between them. The germline gives CDR1 SNHLY, CDR2 FYNNEI. Based on the CDR3 plus reference TRBV2 and TRBJ2-6, the full variable domain is EPEVTQTPSHQVTQMGQEVILRCVPISNHLYFYWYRQILGQKVEFLVSFYNNEISEKSEIFDDQFSVERPDGSNFTLKIRSTKLEDSAMYFCASTLRQNSGANVLTFGAGSRLTVL.

The DNA for the CDR3 is TGTGCCAGCAGTATATACAGGGGAGGTTATGAAAAACTGTTTTTT. This encodes CASSIYRGGYEKLFF. This chain links TRBV25-1 with TRBJ1-4; 7 bases are shared with TRBD1. The CDR3 is 15 residues long. J was trimmed by 6 bases and V by 5 bases; bases with no gene match: 9. Germline V CDR1 and CDR2: MGHDK, SYGVNS. Full variable domain (outside the CDR3, taken from reference TRBV25-1 and TRBJ1-4): EADIYQTPRYLVIGTGKKITLECSQTMGHDKMYWYQQDPGMELHLIHYSYGVNSTEKGDLSSESTVSRIRTEHFPLTLESARPSHTSQYLCASSIYRGGYEKLFFGSGTQLSVL.

This clonotype appeared many times. The chain joins TRBV6-1 to TRBJ2-7; D is ambiguous. The germline V gene encodes CDR1 MNHNS and CDR2 SASEGT. This CDR3 has 9 amino acids. V lost 10 bases, J lost 0 bases, and 1 base lay in between. CDR3 coding DNA: TGTGCCACCTCCTACGAGCAGTACTTC. This codes for CATSYEQYF.

The chain links TRBV19 to TRBJ2-7; D possibly corresponds to TRBD2 (6 bases). CDR1 and CDR2 from the germline V gene are LNHDA and SQIVND (reference sequence). Deletions cut 6 bases from V and 4 bases from J, with 19 bases between. The CDR3 contains 15 residues. The CDR3 DNA sequence: TGTGCCAGTAGCTCGGGAGACCTACCTATTTACGAGCAGTACTTC. This sequence encodes CASSSGDLPIYEQYF.

The chain has TRBV5-1 and TRBJ2-4, with 12 bases that match TRBD1. The CDR3 runs to 14 residues. With V trimmed by 5 bases and J by 7 bases, 4 bases remained unmatched. Germline V CDR1 and CDR2: SGHRS, YFSETQ. CDR3 sequence reads: CASRGTGGANIQYF. The CDR3 region has the DNA TGCGCCAGCAGAGGGACAGGGGGCGCGAACATTCAGTACTTC.